This entry lists 22 T cell receptor beta chains sequenced from one sample in a study of T cell responses to AZD1222 COVID-19 vaccine (dated by TCRdb to 2020 to 2022). The library was built by means of the immunoSEQ multiplex PCR assay. TCRdb re-hosts the immuneACCESS table, in-frame sequences only. Its copies lack some clones; in the studies checked, an unresolved V gene accounts for under half of them, and the cause for the rest is not known. The sample contains more than 140,000 clones, approximately 89% of them found a single time. 3% to 3.5% of the sample comes from the top ten. The time point label of this sample denotes: baseline before first vaccination. According to the study, the label for this sample's treatment or condition signals: meningococcal conjugate vaccine given as trial control. The starting material was peripheral blood, obtained on day 0 of MenACWY control vaccination. These receptors came from an adult in good health.

J is TRBJ2-1 and V is TRBV2; D is undetermined. Germline-derived CDR1 and CDR2 are SNHLY and FYNNEI. V was trimmed by 7 bases and J by 6 bases, leaving 7 bases between them. The CDR3 has 11 residues. CDR3 sequence reads: CASNYVNEQFF. As DNA, the CDR3 is TGTGCCAGCAACTACGTCAATGAGCAGTTCTTC.

The chain is built from TRBV5-1 and TRBJ2-2, with 12 positions matching TRBD2. Losses at the gene ends were 7 bases for V and 1 base for J; bases not matched to a gene: 8. In germline, CDR1 is SGHRS, CDR2 YFSETQ. The CDR3 loop spans 17 amino acids. The CDR3 nucleotides are TGCGCCAGCGGGATGACTAGCGGGGGTATGAACACCGGGGAGCTGTTTTTT. Amino acid sequence: CASGMTSGGMNTGELFF.

The J gene is TRBJ2-7, the V gene TRBV5-4, with TRBD2 as a possible D gene (7 bases). V dropped 3 bases and J dropped 5 bases, with 15 bases sitting between them. The CDR3 runs 14 residues. Germline CDR1 is SGHNT and CDR2 is YYREEE (reference sequence). This CDR3 is CASSSKGEGHEQYF. CDR3 nucleotides: TGTGCCAGCAGCTCGAAGGGGGAGGGTCACGAGCAGTACTTC.

The gene calls are TRBV5-1 and TRBJ2-3; 11 positions agree with TRBD1. Germline CDR1 is SGHRS and CDR2 is YFSETQ. Germline trimming cut 2 bases from V and 2 bases from J; bases unmatched to any gene: 1. The CDR3 consists of 15 residues. The CDR3 DNA reads as TGCGCCAGCAGCTTCGGACAGGGGGCCACAGATACGCAGTATTTT. Protein product: CASSFGQGATDTQYF.

The J gene is TRBJ1-5, the V gene TRBV3-1 (or the pseudogene TRBV3-2); a weak D match, TRBD1 (6 bases). The CDR3 runs to 16 residues. With 0 bases removed from V and 2 bases from J, the gap between germline ends came to 11 bases. Germline-derived CDR1 and CDR2 are LGHDT and YNNKEL (reference sequence). The CDR3 DNA reads as TGTGCCAGCAGCCAAGATCTCGGGGGCCGCAATCAGCCCCAGCATTTT. Encoded protein: CASSQDLGGRNQPQHF.

The V and J genes are TRBV4-1 and TRBJ2-5, with D possibly being TRBD1 or TRBD2 (5 bases each). The V and J ends lost 4 bases and 5 bases respectively, with 11 bases between them. This CDR3 spans 13 amino acids. Germline assignment: CDR1 MGHRA and CDR2 YSYEKL. The DNA for the CDR3 is TGCGCCAGCAGCCCCAGGGAGACGGAGACCCAGTACTTC. This sequence encodes CASSPRETETQYF.

The chain uses TRBV27 and TRBJ2-5, with TRBD2 matching 10 bases. Germline V lookup: CDR1 MNHEY, CDR2 SMNVEV (reference sequence). The CDR3 loop spans 14 amino acids. The J segment lost 4 bases and the V segment lost 5 bases, leaving 4 bases of the junction unmatched. Here the CDR3 reads CASSRRLAGETQYF. The CDR3 DNA is TGTGCCAGCAGTCGCAGACTAGCGGGAGAGACCCAGTACTTC.

The chain uses TRBV9 and TRBJ1-1; the match to TRBD1 covers 8 bases. V shed 3 bases, J shed 2 bases, and the junction held 9 bases outside the gene matches. This CDR3 is 16 amino acids long. CDR1 is SGDLS and CDR2 is YYNGEE in the germline V gene. The CDR3 nucleotides are TGTGCCAGCAGCGCCGGGACAGGAGTGCTTAACACTGAAGCTTTCTTT. This encodes CASSAGTGVLNTEAFF. Full variable domain (outside the CDR3, taken from reference TRBV9 and TRBJ1-1): DSGVTQTPKHLITATGQRVTLRCSPRSGDLSVYWYQQSLDQGLQFLIQYYNGEERAKGNILERFSAQQFPDLHSELNLSSLELGDSALYFCASSAGTGVLNTEAFFGQGTRLTVV.

In this sample, this clone turned up a few times. V and J are TRBV2 and TRBJ2-5; TRBD2 aligns across 11 bases. Per the germline V gene, CDR1 is SNHLY and CDR2 is FYNNEI. J gave up 4 bases and V 5 bases, and 6 bases lay outside the gene matches. This CDR3 contains 15 residues. The CDR3 nucleotides are TGTGCCAGCAGTCGACTAGCGGGATCAGGAGAGACCCAGTACTTC. It specifies CASSRLAGSGETQYF.

The rearrangement uses TRBV6-2 or TRBV6-3 and TRBJ1-6; D is possibly TRBD1 (6 bases). V shed 7 bases and J shed 7 bases, with 17 bases lying between them. Germline V CDR1 and CDR2: MNHEY, SVGEGT. This CDR3 is 15 amino acids long. This chain's CDR3 is CASTPTGRWNSPLHF. The CDR3 nucleotides read TGTGCCAGCACCCCGACAGGACGGTGGAATTCACCCCTCCACTTT.

The chain employs TRBV27 and TRBJ2-1; D is ambiguous. The CDR3 spans 13 residues. Germline lookup yields CDR1 MNHEY and CDR2 SMNVEV (reference sequence). The V end lost 5 bases, the J end lost 10 bases, and 15 bases lay between the germline ends. The DNA for the CDR3 is TGTGCCAGCAGTCTTGCGAGCCTGCGGGAGCAGTTCTTC. It yields the protein CASSLASLREQFF.

The chain is built from TRBV5-1 and TRBJ1-1, with no clear D. This CDR3 is 13 amino acids long. Per the germline V gene, CDR1 is SGHRS and CDR2 is YFSETQ. V dropped 7 bases and J dropped 0 bases, with 10 bases sitting between them. CDR3 in DNA: TGCGCCAGCCGGGAACCCATGAACACTGAAGCTTTCTTT. Amino acid sequence: CASREPMNTEAFF. The entire variable domain, with the rest obtained from reference TRBV5-1 and TRBJ1-1, is as follows: KAGVTQTPRYLIKTRGQQVTLSCSPISGHRSVSWYQQTPGQGLQFLFEYFSETQRNKGNFPGRFSGRQFSNSRSEMNVSTLELGDSALYLCASREPMNTEAFFGQGTRLTVV.

This sequence joins TRBV15 and TRBJ2-5; D gene unclear. The CDR3 has 13 amino acids. CDR1 LNHNV and CDR2 YYDKDF come from the germline V gene (reference sequence). V gave up 0 bases and J gave up 2 bases, with 4 bases separating them. CDR3 in amino acids: CATSRERQETQYF. The CDR3 DNA reads as TGTGCCACCAGCAGAGAAAGACAAGAGACCCAGTACTTC. Full variable domain (outside the CDR3, taken from reference TRBV15 and TRBJ2-5): DAMVIQNPRYQVTQFGKPVTLSCSQTLNHNVMYWYQQKSSQAPKLLFHYYDKDFNNEADTPDNFQSRRPNTSFCFLDIRSPGLGDTAMYLCATSRERQETQYFGPGTRLLVL.

This sequence joins TRBV7-2 and TRBJ1-2; weak D call: TRBD1 (5 bases). CDR1 and CDR2 from the germline V gene are SGHTA and FQGNSA. The CDR3 length is 13 residues. With 8 bases removed from V and 2 bases from J, the gap between germline ends came to 12 bases. The CDR3 region has the DNA TGTGCCAGCCGAAGGGGCGCGAACTATGGCTACACCTTC. It encodes CASRRGANYGYTF.

V and J are TRBV6-6 and TRBJ2-7; TRBD2 agrees at 8 bases. V dropped 1 base and J dropped 6; count of bases not matched to a gene: 5. This CDR3 comprises 14 residues. The germline CDR1 and CDR2 sequences are MNHNY and SVGAGI (reference sequence). The CDR3 region has the DNA TGTGCCAGCAGTTACTTGCCTAGCGGGCGCGAGCAGTACTTC. This encodes CASSYLPSGREQYF.

This chain links TRBV7-9 with TRBJ1-2, with D unresolved. The CDR3 sequence is 13 residues long. The V gene's germline CDR1 is SEHNR and CDR2 FQNEAQ (reference sequence). V lost 5 bases, J lost 4 bases, and 11 bases lay in between. The CDR3 coding sequence is TGTGCCAGCAGCGACCGGACTGTCTATGGCTACACCTTC. It translates to CASSDRTVYGYTF.

The chain links TRBV7-2 to TRBJ2-5; TRBD2 might be the D (5 bases). The V and J ends lost 2 bases and 2 bases respectively, with 9 bases between them. The CDR3 has 14 residues. CDR1 is SGHTA, CDR2 FQGNSA, per germline. In nucleotides, the CDR3 is TGTGCCAGCAGCTTACTGGGGAGACAAGAGACCCAGTACTTC. Translating it yields CASSLLGRQETQYF.

The chain uses TRBV5-1 and TRBJ2-7; D possibly corresponds to TRBD1 (5 bases). The V gene's germline CDR1 is SGHRS and CDR2 YFSETQ. V was shortened by 6 bases and J by 1 base, with 17 bases between the two germline ends. The CDR3 is 15 amino acids. The CDR3 loop is CASIPGPDTSYEQYF. In nucleotides, the CDR3 is TGCGCCAGCATACCCGGCCCGGACACGTCCTACGAGCAGTACTTC.

The V and J genes are TRBV24-1 and TRBJ2-1; D possibly uses TRBD1 or TRBD2 (5 bases each). Trimming took off 5 bases at V and 10 bases at J, with 14 bases between the two ends. Germline CDR1 is KGHDR and CDR2 is SFDVKD. This CDR3 has 13 residues. The CDR3 DNA reads TGTGCCACCAGTGGATGGGACCCCAGGGAGCAGTTCTTC. It codes for CATSGWDPREQFF.

V is TRBV5-1 and J is TRBJ1-6; D remains unclear. The CDR3 extends over 13 amino acids. With 0 bases removed from V and 7 bases from J, the gap between germline ends came to 5 bases. Germline V CDR1 and CDR2: SGHRS, YFSETQ. Here the CDR3 DNA reads TGCGCCAGCAGCTTGGCCGGAAATTCACCCCTCCACTTT. This gives the protein CASSLAGNSPLHF.

The V call is TRBV30, the J call TRBJ1-2; D remains unclear. The CDR3 length is 11 residues. V was cut by 0 bases and J by 9 bases, with 8 bases left in between. Germline V lookup: CDR1 GTSNPN, CDR2 SVGIG (reference sequence). Here the CDR3 DNA reads TGTGCCTGGAGTGTACGACCACGCTACACCTTC. It encodes CAWSVRPRYTF. The whole variable domain, filled in from reference TRBV30 and TRBJ1-2, reads SQTIHQWPATLVQPVGSPLSLECTVEGTSNPNLYWYRQAAGRGLQLLFYSVGIGQISSEVPQNLSASRPQDRQFILSSKKLLLSDSGFYLCAWSVRPRYTFGSGTRLTVV.

The V and J genes are TRBV10-3 and TRBJ1-5, with D perhaps matching TRBD1 (5 bases). Germline CDR1 is ENHRY and CDR2 is SYGVKD. CDR3 length: 13 residues. The V end lost 11 bases, the J end lost 3 bases, and 14 bases lay between the germline ends. The CDR3 DNA sequence: TGTGCCGCCTCCCAGGGATTCAATCAGCCCCAGCATTTT. Its protein is CAASQGFNQPQHF.